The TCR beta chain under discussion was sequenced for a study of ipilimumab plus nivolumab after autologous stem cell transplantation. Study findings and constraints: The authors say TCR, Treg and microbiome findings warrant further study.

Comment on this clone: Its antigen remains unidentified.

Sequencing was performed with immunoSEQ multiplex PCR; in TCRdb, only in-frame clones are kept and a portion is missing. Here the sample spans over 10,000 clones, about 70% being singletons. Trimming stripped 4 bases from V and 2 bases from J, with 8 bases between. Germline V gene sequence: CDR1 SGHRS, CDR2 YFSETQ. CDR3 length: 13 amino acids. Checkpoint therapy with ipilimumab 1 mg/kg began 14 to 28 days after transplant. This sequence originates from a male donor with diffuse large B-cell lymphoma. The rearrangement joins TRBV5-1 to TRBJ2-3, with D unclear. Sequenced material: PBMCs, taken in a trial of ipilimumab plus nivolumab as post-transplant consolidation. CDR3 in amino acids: CASSPPNTDTQYF. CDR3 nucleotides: TGCGCCAGCAGCCCCCCCAACACAGATACGCAGTATTTT.